This TCR beta chain was sequenced for a study of CD8 T cells in ankylosing spondylitis. Findings of the study overall: Disease-linked clones had a CD8+ phenotype and relatively low frequency in peripheral blood. About 8 highly homologous variants made up a TCR beta motif, and this motif appeared characteristic of ankylosing spondylitis blood. Reactive arthritis synovial fluid and blood previously showed some of these motif variants. Significantly higher representation of disease-linked clones was reported for matched ankylosing spondylitis synovial fluid.

Concerning this clonotype itself: Its antigen is not identified.

Making use of molecular barcodes, quantitative 5'-RACE generated TCR beta libraries. Each CDR3 protein is one row after TCRdb ran MiXCR on the 5' RACE reads. The table lists approximately 540,000 distinct CDR3 sequences, roughly 13% of them singletons. Per germline, CDR1 SGHDN and CDR2 FVKESK. V lost 1 base to trimming and J lost 0 bases, with 4 bases between them. The CDR3 totals 14 residues. The receptor comes from a male donor with ankylosing spondylitis. The rearrangement uses TRBV14 and TRBJ1-3; no reliable D call. Sequencing was done on a sample of blood, either unsorted or a sorted T cell fraction (not recorded which). CDR3 nucleotides: TGTGCCAGCAGCCAAGTCAACTCTGGAAACACCATATATTTT. This codes for CASSQVNSGNTIYF.